Shown below are 18 T cell receptor beta chains from a single sample sequenced in a study of CD8+ T cells in alopecia areata. Sequencing templates came from extracted RNA that was reverse transcribed into cDNA. Profiling relied on immunoSEQ multiplex PCR, and the TCRdb table lists in-frame clones only, not all of them. The data contain around 170,000 clones, around 51% of them singletons. This sample's treatment: oral pan-JAK inhibitor, 5-10 mg twice daily. Here the sequenced sample was CD8+ T cells sorted from blood, taken at approximately week 52, from a patient treated with tofacitinib. Source of these receptors: a human donor with alopecia areata.

This clone turned up a few times. The gene calls are TRBV9 and TRBJ1-1, with D tentatively TRBD1 (5 bases). Deletions cut 4 bases from V and 1 base from J, with 11 bases between. The germline gives CDR1 SGDLS, CDR2 YYNGEE. This CDR3 is 14 amino acids long. CDR3 in DNA: TGTGCCAGCAGCTCCTGGGACCCGAACACTGAAGCTTTCTTT. It translates to CASSSWDPNTEAFF.

This chain joins TRBV15 and TRBJ1-6, with a possible D match to TRBD1 (5 bases). This CDR3 contains 17 residues. Germline V CDR1 and CDR2: LNHNV, YYDKDF (reference sequence). The ends were cut back, 5 bases at V and 4 bases at J, with 18 bases in the middle. The CDR3 sequence: CATSSYMEGLYNSPLHF. The CDR3 DNA follows: TGTGCCACCAGCTCGTACATGGAGGGGCTGTATAATTCACCCCTCCACTTT.

J is TRBJ2-1 and V is TRBV9; 10 nucleotides agree with TRBD1. Germline V gene lookup returns CDR1 SGDLS and CDR2 YYNGEE. Trimming at V came to 0 bases and at J to 7 bases, leaving 7 bases not matched to a gene. CDR3 length equals 16 residues. The CDR3 bases are TGTGCCAGCAGCGTAGCGGTGGGACAGGGGTTAAATGAGCAGTTCTTC. Residues: CASSVAVGQGLNEQFF.

This clone showed up just a few times. The V call is TRBV29-1, the J call TRBJ2-7, with D possibly matching TRBD2 (6 bases). Trimming removed 8 bases from V and 11 bases from J, with 13 bases in between. This CDR3 is 9 amino acids long. Germline V CDR1 and CDR2: SQVTM, ANQGSEA. This CDR3 reads CSLGGGEYF. The CDR3, as DNA: TGCAGCTTGGGAGGAGGGGAGTACTTC.

V gene TRBV7-9 combines with J gene TRBJ2-5; no clear D. Germline CDR1 and CDR2: SEHNR and FQNEAQ (reference sequence). The CDR3 is 12 amino acids. V was pared by 1 base and J by 5 bases, with 5 bases between. In DNA, the CDR3 is TGTGCCAGCAGCTTAGTAAGGGAGACCCAGTACTTC. Its protein product is CASSLVRETQYF.

This clone occurred a few times. J is TRBJ2-2 and V is TRBV4-1; no definite D call. Germline CDR1 reads MGHRA; CDR2 reads YSYEKL. The CDR3 extends over 13 amino acids. V was cut by 6 bases and J by 5 bases, with 10 bases left in between. The CDR3 DNA follows: TGCGCCAGCAGTCCTATACGAACCGGGGAGCTGTTTTTT. It yields the protein CASSPIRTGELFF.

This clone was found a few times. The CDR3 nucleotides read TGTGCCAGCAGCTTGGGTGGGGGGAGCTCCTACAATGAGCAGTTCTTC. Residues: CASSLGGGSSYNEQFF. This chain links TRBV5-6 with TRBJ2-1, with D maybe TRBD2 (6 bases). CDR3 length equals 16 residues. CDR1 SGHDT and CDR2 YYEEEE come from the germline V gene. V shed 0 bases and J shed 0 bases, with 10 bases lying between them.

J is TRBJ2-5 and V is TRBV27; 7 bases line up with TRBD1. The V and J ends lost 5 bases and 9 bases, in that order; junction bases with no gene match: 9. Germline lookup yields CDR1 MNHEY and CDR2 SMNVEV (reference sequence). CDR3 length: 13 amino acids. CDR3 in amino acids: CASSTGTVGAQYF. The CDR3 DNA is TGTGCCAGCAGTACCGGGACAGTCGGGGCCCAGTACTTC.

The rearrangement uses TRBV5-6 and TRBJ2-7; possibly TRBD1 for D (6 bases). CDR1 and CDR2 (germline): SGHDT, YYEEEE. Trimming removed 6 bases from V and 4 bases from J, with 17 bases in between. CDR3 length equals 14 residues. In nucleotides, the CDR3 is TGTGCCAGCACCGTGGCAGGGGCCGGTTACGAGCAGTACTTC. Protein sequence: CASTVAGAGYEQYF.

This chain links TRBV4-1 with TRBJ2-7; 9 bases match TRBD1. Germline CDR1 MGHRA, CDR2 YSYEKL. Trimming took 0 bases from V and 3 from J; bases not matched to a gene: 9. The CDR3 covers 17 residues. In DNA, the CDR3 is TGCGCCAGCAGCCAAGATCCCCTTGGACAGGGGAACTACGAGCAGTACTTC. Translating it yields CASSQDPLGQGNYEQYF.

The chain employs TRBV4-2 and TRBJ2-5; D remains ambiguous. The CDR3 length is 13 residues. Germline loops: CDR1 LGHNA, CDR2 YNFKEQ. V shed 1 base and J shed 5 bases, with 8 bases lying between them. The CDR3 region has the DNA TGTGCCAGCAGCCAAGGGATAAGGGAGACCCAGTACTTC. Translation gives CASSQGIRETQYF.

This clone was counted at least ten times. This sequence joins TRBV4-3 and TRBJ2-3; 9 bases align to TRBD2. Per germline, CDR1 LGHNA and CDR2 YSLEER. Losses at the gene ends were 0 bases for V and 4 bases for J; bases not matched to a gene: 5. CDR3 length: 16 residues. This chain's CDR3 is CASSQEVASGADTQYF. The CDR3 nucleotides are TGCGCCAGCAGCCAAGAGGTGGCTAGCGGGGCAGATACGCAGTATTTT.

This rearrangement joins TRBV7-8 to TRBJ1-1; D ambiguous. CDR1 SGHVS and CDR2 FQNEAQ come from the germline V gene. The ends were cut back, 3 bases at V and 3 bases at J, with 14 bases in the middle. The CDR3 totals 15 residues. For the CDR3, the DNA is TGTGCCAGCAGCTTCTCTATAGCAGGTGACACTGAAGCTTTCTTT. Encoded protein: CASSFSIAGDTEAFF.

This clone was detected only a few times. V and J are TRBV10-3 and TRBJ2-7; 8 bases line up with TRBD2. The CDR3 is made up of 15 amino acids. V gave up 8 bases and J gave up 3 bases; unmatched junction bases: 12. Germline V lookup: CDR1 ENHRY, CDR2 SYGVKD. The CDR3 protein is CAIGREVRGDYEQYF. In nucleotides, the CDR3 is TGTGCCATCGGGCGGGAGGTGCGGGGAGACTACGAGCAGTACTTC.

This clone was counted a few times. The V and J genes are TRBV7-2 and TRBJ2-3; tentative D call: TRBD1 (6 bases). Trimming took off 5 bases at V and 0 bases at J, with 12 bases between the two ends. The CDR3 consists of 15 residues. Germline V CDR1 and CDR2: SGHTA, FQGNSA. CDR3 nucleotides: TGTGCCAGCAGCGCCCAGGGGTGGAGCACAGATACGCAGTATTTT. Amino acid sequence: CASSAQGWSTDTQYF.

The rearrangement joins TRBV9 to TRBJ2-3, with D perhaps given as TRBD1 or TRBD2 (7 bases each). Germline-derived CDR1 and CDR2 are SGDLS and YYNGEE. Between the trimmed V and J ends, which lost 0 bases and 0 bases, there was a span of 14 bases. This CDR3 comprises 17 residues. DNA for the CDR3: TGTGCCAGCAGCGTAGTGGGAGGGGGCCTAAGCACAGATACGCAGTATTTT. Its protein is CASSVVGGGLSTDTQYF.

The chain couples TRBV5-1 to TRBJ2-7, with 8 bases matching TRBD1. This CDR3 spans 15 amino acids. The germline V gene has CDR1 SGHRS and CDR2 YFSETQ. V was pared by 5 bases and J by 4 bases, with 11 bases of the junction left unmatched. This CDR3 is CASSFQQGVRYEQYF. Written as DNA, the CDR3 is TGCGCCAGCAGTTTCCAACAGGGGGTTAGGTACGAGCAGTACTTC.

This sequence joins TRBV6-5 and TRBJ1-2, with D tentatively TRBD1 (5 bases). Germline V gene sequence: CDR1 MNHEY, CDR2 SVGAGI. The length of the CDR3 is 12 residues. Trimming pared 4 bases from V and 8 bases from J, leaving 11 bases between. The CDR3 nucleotides read TGTGCCAGCAGTTCCGACAGTCTAGGCTACACCTTC. It yields the protein CASSSDSLGYTF.